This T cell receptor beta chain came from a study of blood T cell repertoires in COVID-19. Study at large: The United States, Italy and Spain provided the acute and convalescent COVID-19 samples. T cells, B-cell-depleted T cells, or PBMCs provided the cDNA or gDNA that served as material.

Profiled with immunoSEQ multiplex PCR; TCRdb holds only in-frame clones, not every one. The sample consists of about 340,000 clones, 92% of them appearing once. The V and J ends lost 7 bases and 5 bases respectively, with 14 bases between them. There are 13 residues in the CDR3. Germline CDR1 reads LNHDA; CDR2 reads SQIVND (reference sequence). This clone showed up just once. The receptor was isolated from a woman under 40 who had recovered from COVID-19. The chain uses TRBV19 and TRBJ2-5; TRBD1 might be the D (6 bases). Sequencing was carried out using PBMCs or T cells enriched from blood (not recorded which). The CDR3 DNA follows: TGTGCCAGTACCGATGGGGGCTGGGAGACCCAGTACTTC. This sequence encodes CASTDGGWETQYF.